The sequence of this TCR beta chain was determined in a study of blood T cell repertoires in COVID-19. Whole-study context: Sites across the United States, Italy and Spain contributed samples from acute and convalescent COVID-19. T cells, B-cell-depleted T cells, or PBMCs provided the cDNA or gDNA that served as material.

Original analysis: Estimates of nucleated cell counts were drawn from the amplification of reference gene primers. The repertoire was sequenced with immunoSEQ multiplex PCR; TCRdb's copy has only in-frame clones and lacks some. For V, J and clone size, that table is used; D and trimming come from the DNA. The table includes over 150,000 clones, roughly 84% detected once. The CDR3 runs 14 residues. Germline CDR1 GTSNPN, CDR2 SVGIG (reference sequence). The V and J ends lost 5 bases and 0 bases respectively, with 10 bases between them. The source of this sequence is a man aged 18 to 30 with active or convalescent COVID-19. This sequence joins TRBV30 and TRBJ1-4; D is possibly TRBD1 (6 bases). The sequencing input was peripheral blood. The CDR3 protein is CAWSRTATNEKLFF. In DNA, the CDR3 is TGTGCCTGGTCCCGGACAGCAACTAATGAAAAACTGTTTTTT.